The rows below give T cell receptor beta chains drawn from one sample of a study of human T cells and chemical hapten exposure. A single record per CDR3 protein comes from TCRdb applying MiXCR to the RACE reads. The sample has around 300,000 distinct CDR3 sequences, approximately 6.9% seen once. Material: whole blood, obtained in connection with sensitization to the hapten diphenylcyclopropenone (DPC). The receptors were gathered from a woman under 30 with alopecia areata. Some clones in this sample may be carry-over from other donors' samples. Both conserved end residues are trimmed from each CDR3. Some rows mark clone size as missing; the rest say once, few, many or name a class of expanded clone.

v_gene	abundance	j_gene	CDR3aa
TRBV6-2/TRBV6-3	many	TRBJ1-1	ASSRNTEAF
TRBV5-5	many	TRBJ2-3	ASSLMSRTDTQY
TRBV12-3/TRBV12-4	many	TRBJ1-5	ASSAGRTGLRNQPQH
TRBV6-2/TRBV6-3	few	TRBJ2-3	ASKPRGRPYTQY
TRBV4-3	.	TRBJ1-2	ASSQEVQANYGYT
TRBV20-1	many	TRBJ2-1	SARLTSGGSYEQF
TRBV7-9	few	TRBJ1-1	ASSFIQGGSEAF
TRBV7-2	many	TRBJ1-5	ASSLVSGGSQPQH
TRBV5-6	many	TRBJ2-2	ASSRTPNTGELF
TRBV11-2	.	TRBJ2-1	ASSLGRLAGAPDYNEQF
TRBV12-5	many	TRBJ1-5	ASGYQPQH
TRBV2	.	TRBJ1-4	ASRRNEGEKLF
TRBV28	.	TRBJ1-6	ASRTEGQGYNSPLH
TRBV10-3	few	TRBJ1-5	AISGGQGGLGQPQH
TRBV20-1	.	TRBJ2-4	SARAITGAPNIQY
TRBV6-5	many	TRBJ1-1	ASTNRQSNTEAF
TRBV7-9	few	TRBJ2-3	ASSRGLASTDTQY